This T cell receptor beta chain was sequenced during a study of cytomegalovirus exposure and HLA in healthy donors. Whole-study results and caveats: Later, TCR association rates were found to vary by HLA locus, highest for DRB1 and lowest for HLA-C. Cytomegalovirus-associated status was assigned to some 180 TCR beta chains. Sequencing artifact likely explains a cluster of highly shared sequence variants. The study assumed roughly uniform donor sequencing depth for presence/absence analyses.

The PCR used 60 Vbeta and 13 Jbeta primers. Here immunoSEQ multiplex PCR was the method, and the copy in TCRdb shows in-frame clones only, minus some. This sample has around 140,000 clones; 82% occur once, and the top ten carry roughly 3.2%. On this clone itself: As yet, its antigen is unknown.

V was shortened by 4 bases and J by 0 bases, with 7 bases between the two germline ends. Germline V gene lookup returns CDR1 SGHNT and CDR2 YYREEE (reference sequence). The CDR3 runs to 14 residues. Sequencing was performed on PBMCs. This clonotype was obtained from a man younger than 35 in good health and CMV-seropositive. The chain has TRBV5-4 and TRBJ2-2; D call uncertain. For the CDR3, the DNA is TGTGCCAGCAGCCCTAAGACGAACACCGGGGAGCTGTTTTTT. Residues: CASSPKTNTGELFF. Full variable domain (rest looked up from reference TRBV5-4 and TRBJ2-2): ETGVTQSPTHLIKTRGQQVTLRCSSQSGHNTVSWYQQALGQGPQFIFQYYREEENGRGNFPPRFSGLQFPNYSSELNVNALELDDSALYLCASSPKTNTGELFFGEGSRLTVL.